This TCR beta chain was identified in a study of shared clonotypes between healthy human individuals. Study as a whole: Donor ages ranged 18 to 49 years: a couple of women, a few men. Three plates each covered CD4 naive and memory; CD8 naive two, CD8 memory one. Findings and caveats of the study: Non-shared clonotypes showed lower generation probabilities than clonotypes common to all four donors.

The assay was immunoSEQ multiplex PCR, and TCRdb's table has in-frame clones only and misses some. The sample has around 1.9 million clones, roughly 95% seen once. The naive CD8 subset, CD45RO-negative cells positively selected for CCR7, excluded terminally differentiated effector memory CD45RA+ cells. Among the donors, all were Caucasian adults who lived in Nashville, Tennessee. A word on this clone: Its antigen is unknown.

V lost 10 bases, J lost 0 bases, and 13 bases stayed unmatched. The CDR3 extends over 17 amino acids. Per the germline V gene, CDR1 is MGHDK and CDR2 is SYGVNS. The origin of this receptor is a man younger than 30 in good health. Some clones in this sample may be carry-over from other donors' samples. J is TRBJ2-1 and V is TRBV25-1; 9 bases agree with TRBD2. What was sequenced was naive CD8+ T cells from PBMCs. The CDR3 loop reads CATVLLAGSSSYNEQFF. DNA for the CDR3: TGTGCCACAGTACTACTAGCGGGCTCTAGCTCCTACAATGAGCAGTTCTTC.